The 13 T cell receptor beta chains in this list originate from one sample, sequenced in a study of spatial heterogeneity in lung cancer. The time point: sample taken at primary tumor resection. Unsorted whole RNA samples from tumor, nontumor lung or frozen PBMC were sequenced. From the 5' RACE reads, TCRdb called clonotypes with MiXCR, one entry per CDR3 protein. Altogether under 30,000 distinct CDR3 sequences are present, less than 3.5% being singletons, with the ten largest covering about 30%. The starting material was PBMCs, obtained at surgery. Receptor source: a female donor with early-stage non-small cell lung cancer.

This clonotype was observed at least ten times. The chain couples TRBV10-3 to TRBJ2-3; 9 nucleotides match TRBD1. Looked up from germline, CDR1 is ENHRY and CDR2 is SYGVKD. This CDR3 spans 17 amino acids. V shed 2 bases and J 4 bases; nucleotides not matched to a gene: 10. The CDR3 reads CAISEKPDRGVPDTQYF. The CDR3, as DNA: TGTGCCATCAGTGAGAAACCGGACAGGGGAGTCCCAGATACGCAGTATTTT.

This clonotype was counted many times. The V and J genes are TRBV27 and TRBJ2-2; D not certain. This CDR3 contains 14 residues. Germline-derived CDR1 and CDR2 are MNHEY and SMNVEV (reference sequence). With 3 bases removed from V and 5 bases from J, the gap between germline ends came to 10 bases. CDR3 protein: CASSFGTPTGELFF. DNA of the CDR3: TGTGCCAGCAGTTTTGGCACGCCGACCGGGGAGCTGTTTTTT.

This clonotype rates as medium-sized. The chain uses TRBV27 and TRBJ2-2, with D hard to call. The V gene lost 3 bases and the J gene lost 6 bases, with 8 bases spanning the gap. In germline, CDR1 is MNHEY, CDR2 SMNVEV (reference sequence). The CDR3 has 13 amino acids. As DNA, the CDR3 is TGTGCCAGCAGTTTTTTTGCGGCCGGGGAGCTGTTTTTT. This gives the protein CASSFFAAGELFF.

This clonotype occurred many times. The rearrangement links TRBV9 to TRBJ2-1; TRBD2 matches 8 bases. The V gene end was trimmed by 3 bases and the J gene end by 12 bases; junction bases not matched to a gene: 11. Per the germline V gene, CDR1 is SGDLS and CDR2 is YYNGEE. CDR3 length equals 14 residues. The CDR3 here is CASSAEGVSGAQFF. The DNA for the CDR3 is TGTGCCAGCAGCGCGGAGGGGGTTAGCGGGGCGCAGTTCTTC.

Ten or more counts support this clonotype. The rearrangement uses TRBV11-2 and TRBJ2-7; the match to TRBD2 covers 9 bases. The germline V gene encodes CDR1 SGHAT and CDR2 FQNNGV. The CDR3 extends over 18 amino acids. V trimming: 3 bases; J trimming: 0 bases; junction bases outside the gene matches: 12. CDR3 DNA: TGTGCCAGCAGCTTGCGGCTAGCGGGATCTCCGAGCTCCTACGAGCAGTACTTC. Translating it yields CASSLRLAGSPSSYEQYF.

This clonotype was observed many times. V and J are TRBV6-5 and TRBJ2-1; 9 bases align to TRBD1. V trimming: 4 bases; J trimming: 9 bases; junction bases outside the gene matches: 13. The CDR3 runs to 16 residues. Germline assignment: CDR1 MNHEY and CDR2 SVGAGI. DNA for the CDR3: TGTGCCAGCAGTTCTATAACCGGGACAGGGTTTGGTGAGCAGTTCTTC. Its translation: CASSSITGTGFGEQFF.

This sequence joins TRBV7-2 and TRBJ2-7; TRBD2 might be the D (6 bases). Germline V gene sequence: CDR1 SGHTA, CDR2 FQGNSA. The CDR3 spans 14 residues. The germline V and J ends were trimmed by 5 bases and 6 bases, with 17 bases remaining between them. DNA for the CDR3: TGTGCCAGCAGCACCCGGGACTCCTCGGGCGAGCAGTACTTC. Protein: CASSTRDSSGEQYF.

There are many counts of this clonotype. The chain recombines TRBV29-1 with TRBJ2-7; D perhaps matches TRBD1 (5 bases). CDR3 length equals 11 residues. Looked up from germline, CDR1 is SQVTM and CDR2 is ANQGSEA. With 5 bases removed from V and 3 bases from J, the gap between germline ends came to 8 bases. The CDR3 sequence: CSVSDIYEQYF. The CDR3 nucleotides are TGCAGCGTTTCGGACATCTACGAGCAGTACTTC.

In its sample, this clonotype was seen many times. The J gene is TRBJ1-6, the V gene TRBV29-1; TRBD1 might be the D (5 bases). Trimming cost V 4 bases and J 7 bases, with 14 bases left between them. There are 14 residues in the CDR3. Germline CDR1 reads SQVTM; CDR2 reads ANQGSEA. CDR3 amino acids: CSVVDQGGNSPLHF. The CDR3 DNA is TGCAGCGTTGTGGACCAGGGCGGCAATTCACCCCTCCACTTT.

This clonotype has a count of ten or more. The chain carries TRBV19 and TRBJ2-1; 9 bases align to TRBD2. This CDR3 region has 18 residues. Germline loops: CDR1 LNHDA, CDR2 SQIVND (reference sequence). V shed 4 bases, J shed 1 base, and the junction held 11 bases outside the gene matches. Here the CDR3 reads CASSSLGGRATSYNEQFF. The CDR3 DNA follows: TGTGCCAGTAGTAGCCTTGGCGGGAGGGCCACGTCCTACAATGAGCAGTTCTTC.

This clonotype has ten or more counts. This sequence joins TRBV9 and TRBJ2-2, with 8 bases aligning to TRBD2. The CDR3 runs 15 residues. CDR1 SGDLS and CDR2 YYNGEE come from the germline V gene. The V gene end was trimmed by 3 bases and the J gene end by 7 bases; junction bases not matched to a gene: 8. The CDR3 here is CASSAGAGDHGELFF. Written as DNA, the CDR3 is TGTGCCAGCAGCGCAGGAGCGGGGGACCACGGGGAGCTGTTTTTT.

This clonotype was picked up many times. The rearrangement joins TRBV7-9 to TRBJ2-1, with a tentative D call TRBD2 (6 bases). Germline V CDR1 and CDR2: SEHNR, FQNEAQ (reference sequence). V was pared by 2 bases and J by 1 base, with 9 bases between. This CDR3 is built from 15 residues. As DNA, the CDR3 is TGTGCCAGCAGCTTATCTGGGGGGTCCTACAATGAGCAGTTCTTC. Its translation is CASSLSGGSYNEQFF.

This clonotype has at least ten counts. The gene calls are TRBV3-1 and TRBJ2-7; 9 bases agree with TRBD2. Germline CDR1 and CDR2: LGHDT and YNNKEL (reference sequence). The CDR3 extends over 15 amino acids. J lost 3 bases, V lost 7 bases, and 10 bases had no gene match. CDR3 bases: TGTGCCAGCACACAGGGAGCGGGGGGCCTCTACGAGCAGTACTTC. Translated, it gives CASTQGAGGLYEQYF.